Below, 20 T cell receptor beta chains from the same sample are listed, as sequenced in a study of tumour-infiltrating T cells in Burkitt lymphoma. Only in-frame clones appear in the TCRdb table, and some are missing; sequencing was by immunoSEQ multiplex PCR. Of about 13,000 clones detected, over 75% appear once; the ten largest clones hold over 1.2%. The sample taken for sequencing was tumor tissue. These TCRs come from a human donor with diffuse large B-cell lymphoma.

This sequence joins TRBV9 and TRBJ2-7; a possible D gene is TRBD2 (6 bases). CDR3 size: 13 residues. Germline V gene lookup returns CDR1 SGDLS and CDR2 YYNGEE. Trimming stripped 3 bases from V and 3 bases from J, with 10 bases between. The CDR3 here is CASSAGGLYEQYF. CDR3 in DNA: TGTGCCAGCAGCGCCGGGGGACTCTACGAGCAGTACTTC.

The chain couples TRBV11-2 to TRBJ2-6, with TRBD1 as a possible D gene (5 bases). Trimming pared 3 bases from V and 0 bases from J, leaving 6 bases between. CDR1 and CDR2 (germline): SGHAT, FQNNGV. This CDR3 is built from 15 residues. The CDR3 reads CASSLTDSGANVLTF. The CDR3 DNA reads TGTGCCAGCAGCTTGACAGACTCTGGGGCCAACGTCCTGACTTTC.

The V and J genes are TRBV7-2 and TRBJ1-3; no definite D call. CDR1 and CDR2 (germline): SGHTA, FQGNSA. The CDR3 totals 14 residues. The V gene lost 1 base and the J gene lost 8 bases, with 12 bases spanning the gap. CDR3 sequence reads: CASSLGVGKDTIYF. In nucleotides, the CDR3 is TGTGCCAGCAGCTTAGGGGTAGGGAAAGACACCATATATTTT.

The V call is TRBV10-3, the J call TRBJ1-1; 7 bases are shared with TRBD1. Germline-derived CDR1 and CDR2 are ENHRY and SYGVKD. The CDR3 totals 14 residues. V dropped 4 bases and J dropped 5; count of bases not matched to a gene: 7. CDR3 nucleotide sequence: TGTGCCATCAGTGGCCGACAGGGCTCGACTGAAGCTTTCTTT. It specifies CAISGRQGSTEAFF.

This clone was counted a few times. The rearrangement links TRBV5-4 to TRBJ2-7; D uncertain. Trimming pared 7 bases from V and 2 bases from J, leaving 13 bases between. There are 13 residues in the CDR3. CDR1 SGHNT and CDR2 YYREEE come from the germline V gene (reference sequence). The CDR3 protein is CASGEASTYEQYF. CDR3 in DNA: TGTGCCAGCGGTGAGGCGTCAACCTACGAGCAGTACTTC.

The chain recombines TRBV19 with TRBJ1-3, with D hard to call. Germline values: CDR1 LNHDA, CDR2 SQIVND (reference sequence). Trimming shortened V by 7 bases and J by 0 bases, and 10 bases separated the two germline ends. This CDR3 contains 14 residues. The CDR3 nucleotides are TGTGCCAGTAATCGGCGGAGCTCTGGAAACACCATATATTTT. This encodes CASNRRSSGNTIYF.

The chain has TRBV19 and TRBJ1-5, with D possibly being TRBD1 (6 bases). V was clipped by 7 bases and J by 1 base, with 11 bases between them. Germline lookup yields CDR1 LNHDA and CDR2 SQIVND (reference sequence). The CDR3 runs to 14 residues. CDR3 sequence (DNA): TGTGCCAGTAAGGTTCAGGGGAGCAATCAGCCCCAGCATTTT. Its translation is CASKVQGSNQPQHF. Full variable domain (rest looked up from reference TRBV19 and TRBJ1-5): DGGITQSPKYLFRKEGQNVTLSCEQNLNHDAMYWYRQDPGQGLRLIYYSQIVNDFQKGDIAEGYSVSREKKESFPLTVTSAQKNPTAFYLCASKVQGSNQPQHFGDGTRLSIL.

The genes are TRBV2 and TRBJ1-2, with a weak D call TRBD1 (6 bases). Trimming cost V 7 bases and J 9 bases, with 15 bases left between them. CDR1 is SNHLY, CDR2 FYNNEI, per germline. This CDR3 has 12 residues. In nucleotides, the CDR3 is TGTGCCAGCACCGAATTGGGGGACAGCTACACCTTC. Translation: CASTELGDSYTF.

The chain recombines TRBV2 with TRBJ2-1; 9 bases are a match to TRBD2. The CDR3 has 15 amino acids. Germline V gives CDR1 SNHLY, CDR2 FYNNEI. The V segment lost 10 bases and the J segment 9 bases; nucleotides outside the gene matches: 16. CDR3 sequence (DNA): TGTGCCACCCCGGAGGGCTTAGCGGGAGCGAGTGAGCAGTTCTTC. Amino acids: CATPEGLAGASEQFF.

This sequence joins TRBV14 and TRBJ2-7; 9 nucleotides align to TRBD2. J was trimmed by 5 bases and V by 1 base; bases with no gene match: 6. Looked up from germline, CDR1 is SGHDN and CDR2 is FVKESK. CDR3 length equals 15 residues. CDR3 bases: TGTGCCAGCAGCCAAGGAGGTAGCGGGAGAAACGAGCAGTACTTC. Translating it yields CASSQGGSGRNEQYF.

This clone has a single count. This chain uses TRBV7-9 with TRBJ1-5, with 10 bases aligning to TRBD1. Germline V gene lookup returns CDR1 SEHNR and CDR2 FQNEAQ (reference sequence). The V and J ends lost 5 bases and 9 bases, in that order; junction bases with no gene match: 7. This CDR3 contains 14 residues. For the CDR3, the DNA is TGTGCCAGCAGCCTAGAAGGACAGGGGGTGCCCCAGCATTTT. Translation: CASSLEGQGVPQHF.

The chain employs TRBV19 and TRBJ2-3; 11 bases fit TRBD2. Germline-derived CDR1 and CDR2 are LNHDA and SQIVND (reference sequence). The CDR3 is made up of 16 amino acids. With V trimmed by 10 bases and J by 0 bases, 9 bases remained unmatched. CDR3 DNA sequence: TGTGCCACCAAGCCTAGCGGGAGGAAGAGCACAGATACGCAGTATTTT. Translated, it gives CATKPSGRKSTDTQYF.

The J gene is TRBJ2-1, the V gene TRBV27, with D unresolved. There are 11 residues in the CDR3. V gave up 5 bases and J gave up 10 bases, with 9 bases separating them. CDR1 and CDR2 (germline): MNHEY, SMNVEV (reference sequence). The CDR3 region is CASSLEGEQFF. CDR3 DNA sequence: TGTGCCAGCAGTCTTGAAGGGGAGCAGTTCTTC.

The DNA of the CDR3 is TGTGCCAGTAGTATTCGTCAGGGGGCTCGTAGCAATCAGCCCCAGCATTTT. Protein: CASSIRQGARSNQPQHF. The V and J genes are TRBV19 and TRBJ1-5; TRBD1 matches at 8 bases. Germline V gene sequence: CDR1 LNHDA, CDR2 SQIVND (reference sequence). The CDR3 has 17 amino acids. With V trimmed by 3 bases and J by 0 bases, 7 bases remained unmatched.

This chain links TRBV19 with TRBJ2-7; D unresolved. Germline V gene data show CDR1 as LNHDA and CDR2 as SQIVND (reference sequence). V lost 5 bases, J lost 3 bases, and 8 bases lay in between. This CDR3 comprises 12 residues. The CDR3 nucleotides are TGTGCCAGTAGTCGGAACCACTACGAGCAGTACTTC. This translates into CASSRNHYEQYF. Full variable domain (rest looked up from reference TRBV19 and TRBJ2-7): DGGITQSPKYLFRKEGQNVTLSCEQNLNHDAMYWYRQDPGQGLRLIYYSQIVNDFQKGDIAEGYSVSREKKESFPLTVTSAQKNPTAFYLCASSRNHYEQYFGPGTRLTVT.

This sequence joins TRBV15 and TRBJ2-5, with 9 positions matching TRBD1. Germline CDR1 is LNHNV and CDR2 is YYDKDF (reference sequence). The CDR3 covers 15 residues. Unmatched junction bases numbered 9, after V lost 5 bases and J lost 5 bases. The CDR3 is CATSDTGGEAETQYF. The CDR3 DNA is TGTGCCACCAGCGACACAGGGGGCGAGGCGGAGACCCAGTACTTC. The full variable domain, its missing parts supplied by reference TRBV15 and TRBJ2-5, is DAMVIQNPRYQVTQFGKPVTLSCSQTLNHNVMYWYQQKSSQAPKLLFHYYDKDFNNEADTPDNFQSRRPNTSFCFLDIRSPGLGDTAMYLCATSDTGGEAETQYFGPGTRLLVL.

The chain links TRBV5-6 to TRBJ2-3; D ambiguous. V lost 4 bases to trimming and J lost 0 bases, with 3 bases between them. CDR1 and CDR2 from the germline V gene are SGHDT and YYEEEE. The CDR3 extends over 12 amino acids. CDR3 region: CASSRSTDTQYF. CDR3 DNA sequence: TGTGCCAGCAGCCGGAGCACAGATACGCAGTATTTT.

The chain joins TRBV4-3 to TRBJ1-1, with no clear D. Germline V lookup: CDR1 LGHNA, CDR2 YSLEER. Trimming left V 1 base short and J 9 bases short, with 18 bases between. The CDR3 is 15 amino acids. The CDR3 DNA reads TGCGCCAGCAGCCAAGGGGGAGGGCTCGGGGTGAAAGCTTTCTTT. The encoded protein is CASSQGGGLGVKAFF.

This sequence joins TRBV10-3 and TRBJ1-6; 7 positions agree with TRBD1. CDR3 length: 14 amino acids. After removal of 6 bases from V and 5 bases from J, the junction contained 4 bases not matched to a gene. Germline V gene lookup returns CDR1 ENHRY and CDR2 SYGVKD. The DNA for the CDR3 is TGTGCCATCAGATCCGGGACAGATAATTCACCCCTCCACTTT. Translating it yields CAIRSGTDNSPLHF.

The gene calls are TRBV14 and TRBJ2-1; D gene unclear. This CDR3 region has 12 residues. V was cut by 0 bases and J by 14 bases, with 11 bases left in between. From germline, CDR1 is SGHDN and CDR2 FVKESK. In DNA, the CDR3 is TGTGCCAGCAGCCAAGACGGGTTTTTAGAGTTCTTC. It encodes CASSQDGFLEFF.